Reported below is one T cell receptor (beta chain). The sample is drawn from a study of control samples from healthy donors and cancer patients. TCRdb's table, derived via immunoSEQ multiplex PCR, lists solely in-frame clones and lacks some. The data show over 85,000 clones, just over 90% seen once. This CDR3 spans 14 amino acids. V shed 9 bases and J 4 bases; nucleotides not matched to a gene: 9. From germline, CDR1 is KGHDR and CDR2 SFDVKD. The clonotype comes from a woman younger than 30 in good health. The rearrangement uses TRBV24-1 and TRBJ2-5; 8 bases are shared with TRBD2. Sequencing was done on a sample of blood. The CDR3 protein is CATSFGGALETQYF. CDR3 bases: TGTGCCACCTCTTTCGGGGGGGCCTTAGAGACCCAGTACTTC.